This T cell receptor (beta chain) was captured by sequencing in a study of Ad26.COV2.S vaccination and SARS-CoV-2 variants. The wider study: Ad26.COV2.S shots went into the muscle once or twice, 56 days apart.

To note about this clone: Its cognate antigen is unknown.

This sample's treatment: roughly 18 received Ad26.COV2.S at low or high dose, single or two shots; 5 received placebo; per-sample allocation not given. Sample collection was performed on day 63 after the first vaccine or placebo injection. In Boston, the donor was an adult between 18-55 years of age. Germline lookup yields CDR1 SQVTM and CDR2 ANQGSEA. This CDR3 spans 12 amino acids. V was clipped by 6 bases and J by 7 bases, with 15 bases between them. Study results and limitations: People who got the vaccine had more spike-specific TCR breadth than people who got placebo. Possible underestimation of total T cell responses by the TCR breadth and depth analyses was noted.

The method was immunoSEQ multiplex PCR; TCRdb's version includes in-frame clones alone and lacks a portion of them. The repertoire holds 360,000 or so clones, with around 87% as singletons. The genes are TRBV29-1 and TRBJ1-1; TRBD1 is a possible D gene (5 bases). The TCR was taken from a person between 18 and 59 years old who received the Ad26.COV2.S COVID-19 vaccine or a placebo. Sequenced material: peripheral blood, taken in a trial of Ad26.COV2.S vaccine versus placebo. The CDR3 DNA reads as TGCAGCGTATTAGAGGGGATGGATGAAGCTTTCTTT. This codes for CSVLEGMDEAFF.